Listed below are T cell receptor beta chains from one sample, sequenced in a study of CD8+CD57+ T cells in acquired aplastic anemia. TCRdb processed the reads anew with MiXCR; each CDR3 protein has one entry. The table lists 100,000 to 150,000 distinct CDR3 sequences, around two fifths of them singletons. Sequencing input: sorted CD4+, CD8+, or CD8+CD57+ T cells (not recorded which) from PBMCs. These receptors were obtained from a human donor in good health, serving as a control. Each CDR3 is given with its conserved first and last residue. Each record gives: clone size, J gene, D gene, V gene, CDR3 DNA, CDR3 protein. D genes are given only for firm matches. Part of the rows lack a size; the others show once, few, many or a class for expanded clones.

-	TRBJ2-1	TRBD1	TRBV2	TGTGCCAGCAGGCCAGGGACAGGGTATTACAATGAGCAGTTCTTC	CASRPGTGYYNEQFF
many	TRBJ2-3	-	TRBV7-8	TGTGCCAGCAGCTTAGACGGCAGGAGCACAGATACGCAGTATTTT	CASSLDGRSTDTQYF
-	TRBJ2-7	-	TRBV10-2	TGTGCCAGCAGTAAGAGGGGAGAGCAGTACTTC	CASSKRGEQYF
many	TRBJ2-6	-	TRBV6-2/TRBV6-3	TGTGCCAGCAGCTCCGGCTTATCCGGGGCCAACGTCCTGACTTTC	CASSSGLSGANVLTF
-	TRBJ2-2	TRBD1	TRBV12-3/TRBV12-4	TGTGCCAGCAGTCATTACCGGGACAGTTACACCGGGGAGCTGTTTTTT	CASSHYRDSYTGELFF
few	TRBJ2-5	TRBD2	TRBV7-8	TGTGCCAGCAGCCATCTAGCGGGGAGGGGGGAAGAGACCCAGTACTTC	CASSHLAGRGEETQYF
-	TRBJ2-3	TRBD2	TRBV7-8	TGTGCCAGCAGCTCTGAACTAGCGGGACCAGATACGCAGTATTTT	CASSSELAGPDTQYF
-	TRBJ2-3	-	TRBV15	TGTGCCACCAGCATGGGCGGGGTCGGGCCGACGCAGTATTTT	CATSMGGVGPTQYF
many	TRBJ2-5	TRBD2	TRBV12-3/TRBV12-4	TGTGCCAGCAGTTGGGGGACTAGCGGGAGCCAGACCCAGTACTTC	CASSWGTSGSQTQYF
-	TRBJ2-2	TRBD2	TRBV5-1	TGCGCCAGCAGCTTGGTTCAGCGGGGCGGCGGGGCCGGGGAGCTGTTTTTT	CASSLVQRGGGAGELFF
-	TRBJ1-1	TRBD1	TRBV5-6	TGTGCCAGCAGCAGGGACAGCAACACTGAAGCTTTCTTT	CASSRDSNTEAFF
many	TRBJ2-1	TRBD2	TRBV2	TGTGCCAGCACCCTAGGTGGCGGGAGGATCGTGAATGAGCAGTTCTTC	CASTLGGGRIVNEQFF
-	TRBJ1-5	-	TRBV4-3	TGCGCCAGCAGCCAAGATCTTAGTCAGCCCCAGCATTTT	CASSQDLSQPQHF
few	TRBJ1-1	-	TRBV13	TGTGCCAGCAGCTTAATCGCAGGGGCGAATGAAGCTTTCTTT	CASSLIAGANEAFF
-	TRBJ2-2	-	TRBV2	TGTGCCACCTCAGTGGGGACCGGGGAGCTGTTTTTT	CATSVGTGELFF
few	TRBJ1-1	-	TRBV3-1	TGTGCCAGCAGCCAATTTACTTCTCGTACGAACACTGAAGCTTTCTTT	CASSQFTSRTNTEAFF
-	TRBJ2-2	TRBD2	TRBV11-2	TGTGCCAGCTCTAGCGGGGGGACTTGGACCGGGGAGCTGTTTTTT	CASSSGGTWTGELFF
-	TRBJ1-1	-	TRBV18	TGTGCCAGCTCACCACCCACGGGGGCGGTCACTGAAGCTTTCTTT	CASSPPTGAVTEAFF
once	TRBJ2-1	-	TRBV7-2	TGTGCCAGCTCACCCCGAGGAGGGCGAGTAGGGGGCGATGAGCAGTTCTTC	CASSPRGGRVGGDEQFF
-	TRBJ1-2	-	TRBV24-1	TGTGCCACCAGTGCTCGCGACCGGGCGTCTGGCTACACCTTC	CATSARDRASGYTF
-	TRBJ2-7	-	TRBV19	TGTGCCAGTAGTATAAAGGAGAGCAAGCAGTACTTC	CASSIKESKQYF
many	TRBJ2-5	-	TRBV2	TGTGCCAGCAGTGAACAGGGTGAAGGGACCCAGTACTTC	CASSEQGEGTQYF
many	TRBJ2-7	-	TRBV9	TGTGCCAGCAGCGTAGTCTCGTCGGTTTGCCGGAGGGATCCCTACGAGCAGTACTTC	CASSVVSSVCRRDPYEQYF
-	TRBJ2-1	-	TRBV11-3	TGTGCCAGCAGTTTTAGCCAGTACGAGCAGTTCTTC	CASSFSQYEQFF
-	TRBJ2-7	TRBD1	TRBV7-8	TGTGCCAGCAGCTCTCAGGGACAGGGCCCCTACGAGCAGTACTTC	CASSSQGQGPYEQYF
many	TRBJ1-2	-	TRBV30	TGTGCCTGCGTGACAGAGAACTATGGCTACACCTTC	CACVTENYGYTF
-	TRBJ1-2	TRBD1	TRBV9	TGTGCCAGCAGCGGACAGGGAGGGGCGAGTGGCTACACCTTC	CASSGQGGASGYTF
many	TRBJ1-2	-	TRBV2	TGTGCCAGCACCCAGGCCACAAACTATGGCTACACCTTC	CASTQATNYGYTF
many	TRBJ1-2	-	TRBV5-1	TGCGCCAGCAGCTTTGGGACCTTAGGGGATGGCTACACCTTC	CASSFGTLGDGYTF
-	TRBJ2-3	-	TRBV29-1	TGCAGCGTCGTCACCCGTACAGATACGCAGTATTTT	CSVVTRTDTQYF
few	TRBJ1-2	-	TRBV6-1	TGTGCCAGCGGCCGGCAGGCAAACTATGGCTACACCTTC	CASGRQANYGYTF
once	TRBJ1-5	-	TRBV9	TGTGCCAGCAGCGTAGCGGGGGGCAGCAATCAGCCCCAGCATTTT	CASSVAGGSNQPQHF
many	TRBJ1-1	TRBD1	TRBV5-1	TGCGCCAGCAGCCAGACACAGGGGGCGAAGACTGAAGCTTTCTTT	CASSQTQGAKTEAFF
many	TRBJ2-5	-	TRBV6-1	TGTGCCAGCAGTGCCGGCGAGACCCAGTACTTC	CASSAGETQYF
-	TRBJ1-1	-	TRBV7-3	TGTGCCAGCAGCTTAACCAGGGGTGAAGCTTTCTTT	CASSLTRGEAFF
-	TRBJ2-2	-	TRBV10-3	TGTGCCATCAGTGAGTCAGCTAGTAAAAGGGAGCTGTTTTTT	CAISESASKRELFF
many	TRBJ1-5	-	TRBV20-1	TGCAGTGCTATCCAGGGGCTGTACGGTCAGCCCCAGCATTTT	CSAIQGLYGQPQHF
-	TRBJ2-5	-	TRBV5-1	TGCGCCAGCAGCTCTGGGGGCGGGGTGAGGCGAGAGACCCAGTACTTC	CASSSGGGVRRETQYF
few	TRBJ1-2	TRBD1	TRBV29-1	TGCAGCGTTGCAGGACAGGCCTTTCTCTATGGCTACACCTTC	CSVAGQAFLYGYTF
many	TRBJ1-1	-	TRBV11-2	TGTGCCAGCAGCTTATGGATGAGGGCTTTCTTT	CASSLWMRAFF
few	TRBJ1-3	-	TRBV20-1	TGCAGTGCTAGAAATTGGGGGTCCCTCTCTGGAAACACCATATATTTT	CSARNWGSLSGNTIYF
many	TRBJ1-2	-	TRBV7-2	TGTGCCAGCACCCCGATCGGGCAGCGTCACTATGGCTACACCTTC	CASTPIGQRHYGYTF
once	TRBJ2-3	TRBD2	TRBV3-1	TGTGCCAGCAGCCAAGAAAGTCCAGCGGGAGGAAGCGCAGATACGCAGTATTTT	CASSQESPAGGSADTQYF
-	TRBJ1-2	-	TRBV20-1	TGCAGTGCTAGTGGCAGTACTAACTATGGCTACACCTTC	CSASGSTNYGYTF
-	TRBJ2-7	TRBD1	TRBV19	TGTGCCAGTAGTACGGACAGGGGAGCCGAGCAGTACTTC	CASSTDRGAEQYF
-	TRBJ2-7	-	TRBV9	TGTGCCAGCAGCGTAGGCGTGGGACTCTCCTACGAGCAGTACTTC	CASSVGVGLSYEQYF
many	TRBJ1-1	-	TRBV4-1	TGCGCCAGCAGCCACCCCGGGACCTCCGCTGAAGCTTTCTTT	CASSHPGTSAEAFF
few	TRBJ2-7	-	TRBV24-1	TGTGCCACCAGTGATCTCTACGAGCAGTACTTC	CATSDLYEQYF
many	TRBJ2-7	-	TRBV6-1	TGTGCCAGCACCCACGCCCGGGGGATAGCCTACGAGCAGTACTTC	CASTHARGIAYEQYF
-	TRBJ1-2	TRBD1	TRBV2	TGTGCCAGCAAAGGACAGGGCTACGGCTACACCTTC	CASKGQGYGYTF
-	TRBJ1-1	-	TRBV7-9	TGTGCCAGCAGTGTGGGGATCACTGAAGCTTTCTTT	CASSVGITEAFF
-	TRBJ2-3	-	TRBV20-1	TGCAGCTCCAGTGAGAGCGATACGCAGTATTTT	CSSSESDTQYF
few	TRBJ2-2	-	TRBV6-1	TGTGCCAGCAGTCCAGGGCTTGGGAACACCGGGGAGCTGTTTTTT	CASSPGLGNTGELFF
many	TRBJ2-7	-	TRBV11-2	TGTGCCAGCAGCTTGGAGCGGGTTGCCTACGAGCAGTACTTC	CASSLERVAYEQYF
many	TRBJ2-7	-	TRBV5-1	TGCGCCAGCAGCCGGGGTCAGGACTCCTACGAGCAGTACTTC	CASSRGQDSYEQYF
many	TRBJ2-5	-	TRBV20-1	TGCAGTGCTAACCTCCGCCGAGAGACCCAGTACTTC	CSANLRRETQYF
many	TRBJ2-1	-	TRBV7-8	TGTGCCAGCAGCTTAGCTCGGGGGGCCTATCAGACCGAGCAGTTCTTC	CASSLARGAYQTEQFF
-	TRBJ1-4	-	TRBV20-1	TGCAGTGCTAGCCAACGACGGGTAACTAATGAAAAACTGTTTTTT	CSASQRRVTNEKLFF
many	TRBJ2-2	-	TRBV4-2	TGTGCCAGCAGCCAAGATCGGGGGACCGGGGAGCTGTTTTTT	CASSQDRGTGELFF
many	TRBJ2-7	-	TRBV19	TGTGCCAGTTCGGAGAGCTCCTACGAGCAGTACTTC	CASSESSYEQYF